The source of this TCR beta chain is a study of T cell repertoires in cytomegalovirus infection. On the study more broadly: Well-studied HLA-B-restricted CMV epitopes were used in the study alongside recently identified HLA-C-restricted ones. Notes on the study in general: Ex vivo responses were dominated by HLA-C-restricted CMV-specific TCR beta clonotypes.

Looked up from germline, CDR1 is LNHDA and CDR2 is SQIVND (reference sequence). The CDR3 runs 13 residues. V lost 3 bases to trimming and J lost 2 bases, with 7 bases between them. TCRdb re-analysed the reads in MiXCR, keeping a single row per CDR3 protein. Seen here are 900,000 to 950,000 distinct CDR3 sequences, 25% to 40% observed once, and the top ten hold 13%. A note on this clonotype: Its antigen is unidentified.

The V gene is TRBV19, the J gene TRBJ1-1; D ambiguous. Sequencing used cultured CD8+ T cells from PBMCs, obtained from culture after CMV antigen stimulation. The clonotype originates from a human donor in good health (CMV status not recorded). Some clones in this sample may be carry-over from other donors' samples. The CDR3 sequence: CASSMSGNTEAFF. The CDR3 DNA is TGTGCCAGTAGTATGTCGGGAAACACTGAAGCTTTCTTT.